These T cell receptor beta chains were read from a single sample in a study of blood T cell repertoires in COVID-19. The assay was immunoSEQ multiplex PCR, and TCRdb's table has in-frame clones only and misses some. The top ten clones hold less than 2% of a sample with 95,000 to 120,000 clones, 81% of them seen once. Sequences were obtained from peripheral blood. These receptors came from a man aged 45-65 years with acute or convalescent COVID-19. CDR3s include the opening cysteine and the closing phenylalanine or tryptophan. The order of the fields is V gene, J gene, CDR3 length, clone size, D gene, CDR3 DNA, CDR3 protein. D genes are given only for firm matches. Part of the rows lack a size; the others show once, few, many or a class for expanded clones.

TRBV5-1	TRBJ1-6	13	.	.	TGCGCCAGCAGCTTATCAGGGCTTTCACCCCTCCACTTT	CASSLSGLSPLHF
TRBV2	TRBJ1-1	16	.	TRBD1	TGTGCCAGCATCTTGAAAGGACAGGCTCCGAACACTGAAGCTTTCTTT	CASILKGQAPNTEAFF
TRBV19	TRBJ1-2	15	.	.	TGTGCCAGTACCCCGAGGGAGGGGAATGTCTATGGCTACACCTTC	CASTPREGNVYGYTF
TRBV19	TRBJ2-5	15	few	TRBD2	TGTGCCAGTAGTATAGCATTGTTCGGGGGGGAGACCCAGTACTTC	CASSIALFGGETQYF
TRBV10-1	TRBJ2-7	14	.	.	TGCGCCAGCAGTGAGTCCGGTTCTGCCTACGAGCAGTACTTC	CASSESGSAYEQYF
TRBV5-1	TRBJ1-6	15	few	.	TGCGCCAGCAGCTTGGAAGGGGCCGATAATTCACCCCTCCACTTT	CASSLEGADNSPLHF
TRBV4-1	TRBJ1-6	14	.	.	TGCGCCAGCAGCCAAGGACAGAGGAATTCACCCCTCCACTTT	CASSQGQRNSPLHF
TRBV18	TRBJ1-5	17	.	TRBD1	TGTGCCAGCTCATCAGGACAGGGAGAATGGGTCAATCAGCCCCAGCATTTT	CASSSGQGEWVNQPQHF
TRBV10-3	TRBJ1-5	14	.	TRBD1	TGTGCCATCGGGACAGGAACGGGCAATCAGCCCCAGCATTTT	CAIGTGTGNQPQHF
TRBV10-2	TRBJ1-2	14	.	.	TGCGCCAGCAGTGAGTCCGGCGGTGCCTATGGCTACACCTTC	CASSESGGAYGYTF
TRBV2	TRBJ1-3	16	.	.	TGTGCCAGCACCGAGGATGGGAGGGGCTCTGGAAACACCATATATTTT	CASTEDGRGSGNTIYF
TRBV28	TRBJ1-2	14	.	TRBD1	TGTGCCAGCAGGCCTGGGGACAGGGTGAAGGGCTACACCTTC	CASRPGDRVKGYTF
TRBV7-9	TRBJ1-3	16	.	.	TGTGCCAGCAGCTTAGCGGAGGGTTACTCTGGAAACACCATATATTTT	CASSLAEGYSGNTIYF
TRBV4-1	TRBJ2-7	12	.	.	TGCGCCAGCAGGAAGACAGAGGCCGCGCAGTACTTC	CASRKTEAAQYF
TRBV4-1	TRBJ1-6	15	.	.	TGCGCCAGCAGCCAAGTTGACTGGAACGGCCTATATCTCCACTTT	CASSQVDWNGLYLHF
TRBV11-3	TRBJ1-1	13	few	.	TGTGCCAGCAGCTTCAGGGGTAAGACTGAAGCTTTCTTT	CASSFRGKTEAFF
TRBV5-1	TRBJ2-7	15	.	.	TGCGCCAGCAGCTTGGGACCTAGCAAACTCGGAGAGCAGTACTTC	CASSLGPSKLGEQYF
TRBV24-1	TRBJ2-2	16	.	TRBD1	TGTGCCACCAGTGAGCACAGGGGGCAGTTCACCGGGGAGCTGTTTTTT	CATSEHRGQFTGELFF
TRBV2	TRBJ2-2	14	few	.	TGTGCCAGCAGTTACAGGGGGGGCACCGGGGAGCTGTTTTTT	CASSYRGGTGELFF
TRBV6-6	TRBJ1-2	13	.	.	TGTGCCAGCAGCTGGGACTTTCAAGGGAGCTACACCTTC	CASSWDFQGSYTF
TRBV29-1	TRBJ1-5	13	few	TRBD1	TGCAGCGTTGAGGGGACAGCTGGGGCAGCCCAGCATTTT	CSVEGTAGAAQHF
TRBV2	TRBJ2-4	14	.	.	TGTGCCAGCCTACTCAGACCGGGACAAGACATTCAGTACTTC	CASLLRPGQDIQYF
TRBV29-1	TRBJ2-1	13	.	.	TGCAGCGTTTCCCCCGGGGGTTACAATGAGCAGTTCTTC	CSVSPGGYNEQFF
TRBV19	TRBJ2-7	14	.	TRBD1	TGTGCCAGTAGTCGACAGGGGGCATCCTACGAGCAGTACTTC	CASSRQGASYEQYF
TRBV6-4	TRBJ1-2	14	.	TRBD1	TGTGCCAGCAGACAAACGGACAGGATCTATGGCTACACCTTC	CASRQTDRIYGYTF
TRBV5-4	TRBJ2-5	15	few	TRBD2	TGTGCCAGCAGCTTGGTGGCGGGGGGGAGAGAGACCCAGTACTTC	CASSLVAGGRETQYF
TRBV19	TRBJ1-1	15	.	TRBD1	TGTGCCAGTAAAACAGGGGAAGGATTGTTAACTGAAGCTTTCTTT	CASKTGEGLLTEAFF
TRBV15	TRBJ2-5	12	.	TRBD2	TGTGCCACCAGCAGAGATCAGACTAGCCCGTACTTC	CATSRDQTSPYF
TRBV7-9	TRBJ2-7	16	.	TRBD1	TGTGCCAGCAGCTTTGGGTCGGCAGGGGGTTCCTACGAGCAGTACTTC	CASSFGSAGGSYEQYF